The rows below give T cell receptor beta chains drawn from one sample of a study of cytomegalovirus exposure and HLA in healthy donors. Profiled with immunoSEQ multiplex PCR; TCRdb holds only in-frame clones, not every one. The table lists roughly 180,000 clones, roughly 80% of them singletons, with more than 6.5% in the top ten. Sequencing used PBMCs. These receptors came from a man younger than 30 in good health and CMV-seropositive. CDR3s include the opening cysteine and the closing phenylalanine or tryptophan. The order of the fields is J gene, V gene, clone size, D gene, CDR3 protein, CDR3 DNA. A D gene is named only where the DNA matches it firmly. Clone size is given for some rows only: seen once, a few or many times, or a class if the clone is expanded.

>TRBJ1-1|TRBV2|NA|TRBD1
CASSASGGAYTEAFF
TGTGCCAGCAGTGCGTCAGGGGGCGCGTACACTGAAGCTTTCTTT
>TRBJ2-1|TRBV28|NA|TRBD1
CASSPSGTVYNEQFF
TGTGCCAGCAGTCCGTCCGGGACAGTCTACAATGAGCAGTTCTTC
>TRBJ2-7|TRBV7-9|once|NA
CASSLGGQGFSYEQYF
TGTGCCAGCAGCCTCGGTGGGCAGGGCTTCTCCTACGAGCAGTACTTC
>TRBJ1-1|TRBV27|NA|TRBD1
CASSLGGTVNTEAFF
TGTGCCAGCAGTTTAGGTGGGACAGTAAACACTGAAGCTTTCTTT
>TRBJ2-7|TRBV27|NA|NA
CASSLSGVLSYEQYF
TGTGCCAGCAGTTTATCCGGGGTCCTCTCCTACGAGCAGTACTTC
>TRBJ2-5|TRBV20-1|NA|TRBD1
CSADREETQYF
TGCAGTGCTGACAGGGAAGAGACCCAGTACTTC
>TRBJ1-5|TRBV2|NA|NA
CASRVTVNQPQHF
TGTGCCAGCAGGGTAACAGTCAATCAGCCCCAGCATTTT
>TRBJ1-5|TRBV19|NA|NA
CASRPQNQPQHF
TGTGCCAGTAGACCACAGAATCAGCCCCAGCATTTT
>TRBJ2-3|TRBV30|once|NA
CAWSRGTDTQYF
TGTGCCTGGAGTAGGGGAACAGATACGCAGTATTTT
>TRBJ2-1|TRBV6-6|NA|NA
CASSYSRVHYEQFF
TGTGCCAGCAGTTACTCGAGGGTGCACTATGAGCAGTTCTTC
>TRBJ1-1|TRBV5-1|once|NA
CASSFRTTLNTEAFF
TGCGCCAGCAGCTTTAGGACAACGCTAAACACTGAAGCTTTCTTT
>TRBJ2-6|TRBV5-6|NA|NA
CASSLPGRTGANVLTF
TGTGCCAGCAGCTTGCCAGGGCGGACTGGGGCCAACGTCCTGACTTTC
>TRBJ1-4|TRBV27|NA|TRBD1
CASSFQGGSFEKLFF
TGTGCCAGCAGTTTTCAGGGGGGAAGTTTCGAAAAACTGTTTTTT
>TRBJ2-3|TRBV28|once|NA
CASSSRRGDTQYF
TGTGCCAGCAGTTCCCGGAGAGGGGATACGCAGTATTTT
>TRBJ2-5|TRBV6-1|NA|TRBD2
CASSEASGTETQYF
TGTGCCAGCAGTGAAGCCAGCGGGACTGAGACCCAGTACTTC
>TRBJ2-1|TRBV9|once|NA
CASSIGSYNEQFF
TGTGCCAGCAGCATCGGGTCCTACAATGAGCAGTTCTTC
>TRBJ2-7|TRBV10-2|NA|TRBD2
CASGGSPNSYEQYF
TGCGCCAGCGGCGGGAGCCCCAACTCCTACGAGCAGTACTTC